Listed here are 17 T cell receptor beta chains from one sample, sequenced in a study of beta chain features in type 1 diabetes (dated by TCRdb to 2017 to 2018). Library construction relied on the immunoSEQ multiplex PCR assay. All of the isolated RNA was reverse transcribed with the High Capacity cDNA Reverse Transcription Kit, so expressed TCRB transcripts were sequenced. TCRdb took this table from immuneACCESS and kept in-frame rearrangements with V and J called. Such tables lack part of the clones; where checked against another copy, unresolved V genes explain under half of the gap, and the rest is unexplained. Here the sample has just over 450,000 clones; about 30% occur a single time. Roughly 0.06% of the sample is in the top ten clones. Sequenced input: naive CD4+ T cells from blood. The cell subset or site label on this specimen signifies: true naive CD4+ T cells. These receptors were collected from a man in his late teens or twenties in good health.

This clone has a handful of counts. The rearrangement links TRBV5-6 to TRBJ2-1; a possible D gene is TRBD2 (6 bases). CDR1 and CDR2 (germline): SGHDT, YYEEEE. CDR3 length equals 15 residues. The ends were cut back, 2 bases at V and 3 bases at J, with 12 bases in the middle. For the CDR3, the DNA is TGTGCCAGCAGCTTACCAGCGGGCTTCTACAATGAGCAGTTCTTC. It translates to CASSLPAGFYNEQFF.

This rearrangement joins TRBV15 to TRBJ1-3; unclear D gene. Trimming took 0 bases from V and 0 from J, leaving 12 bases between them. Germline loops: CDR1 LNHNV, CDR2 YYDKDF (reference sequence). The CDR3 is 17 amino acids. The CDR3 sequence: CATSRDQVSHSGNTIYF. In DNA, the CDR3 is TGTGCCACCAGCAGAGATCAAGTTAGCCACTCTGGAAACACCATATATTTT.

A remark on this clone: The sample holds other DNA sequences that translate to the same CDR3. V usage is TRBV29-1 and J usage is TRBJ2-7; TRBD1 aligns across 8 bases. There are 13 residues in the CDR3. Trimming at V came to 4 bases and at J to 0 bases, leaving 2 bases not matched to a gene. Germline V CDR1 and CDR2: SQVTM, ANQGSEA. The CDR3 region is CSVGQGSSYEQYF. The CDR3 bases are TGCAGCGTTGGACAGGGGTCCTCCTACGAGCAGTACTTC.

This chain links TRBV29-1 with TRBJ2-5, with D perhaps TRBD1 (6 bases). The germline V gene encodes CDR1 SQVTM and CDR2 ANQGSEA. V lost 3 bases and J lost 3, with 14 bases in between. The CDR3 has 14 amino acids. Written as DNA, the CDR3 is TGCAGCGTTGACTCCCCAAGGGGGAAAGAGACCCAGTACTTC. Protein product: CSVDSPRGKETQYF.

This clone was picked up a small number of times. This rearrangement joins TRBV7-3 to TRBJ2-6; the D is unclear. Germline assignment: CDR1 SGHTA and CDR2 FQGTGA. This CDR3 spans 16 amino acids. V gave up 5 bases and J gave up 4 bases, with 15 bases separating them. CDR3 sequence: CASSRDGVTGANVLTF. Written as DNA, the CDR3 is TGTGCCAGCAGCAGAGACGGTGTCACGGGGGCCAACGTCCTGACTTTC.

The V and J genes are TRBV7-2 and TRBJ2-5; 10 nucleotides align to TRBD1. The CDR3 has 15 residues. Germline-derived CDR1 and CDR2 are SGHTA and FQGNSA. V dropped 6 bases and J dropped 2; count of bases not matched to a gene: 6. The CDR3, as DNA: TGTGCCAGCAGAGTGGACAGGGGGAGGCAAGAGACCCAGTACTTC. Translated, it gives CASRVDRGRQETQYF.

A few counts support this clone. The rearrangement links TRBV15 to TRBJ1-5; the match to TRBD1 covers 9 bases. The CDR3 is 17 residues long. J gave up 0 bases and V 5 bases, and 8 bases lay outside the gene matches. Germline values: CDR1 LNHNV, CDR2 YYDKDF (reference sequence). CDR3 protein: CATSLGQGTNSNQPQHF. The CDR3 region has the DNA TGTGCCACCAGCTTAGGACAGGGGACGAATAGCAATCAGCCCCAGCATTTT. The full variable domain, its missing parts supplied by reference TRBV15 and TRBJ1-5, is DAMVIQNPRYQVTQFGKPVTLSCSQTLNHNVMYWYQQKSSQAPKLLFHYYDKDFNNEADTPDNFQSRRPNTSFCFLDIRSPGLGDTAMYLCATSLGQGTNSNQPQHFGDGTRLSIL.

The CDR3 coding sequence is TGTGCCAGCAGTTCTCTCGGGACTAGCGGCTACAATGAGCAGTTCTTC. Protein sequence: CASSSLGTSGYNEQFF. The chain couples TRBV7-6 to TRBJ2-1; the match to TRBD2 covers 11 bases. Germline-derived CDR1 and CDR2 are SGHVS and FNYEAQ. V was pared by 6 bases and J by 3 bases, with 7 bases of the junction left unmatched. The CDR3 runs to 16 residues.

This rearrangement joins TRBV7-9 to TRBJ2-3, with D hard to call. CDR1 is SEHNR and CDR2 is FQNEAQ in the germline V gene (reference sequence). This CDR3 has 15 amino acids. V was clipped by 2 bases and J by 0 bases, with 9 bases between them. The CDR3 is CASSLLYYSTDTQYF. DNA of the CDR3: TGTGCCAGCAGCTTATTGTACTATAGCACAGATACGCAGTATTTT.

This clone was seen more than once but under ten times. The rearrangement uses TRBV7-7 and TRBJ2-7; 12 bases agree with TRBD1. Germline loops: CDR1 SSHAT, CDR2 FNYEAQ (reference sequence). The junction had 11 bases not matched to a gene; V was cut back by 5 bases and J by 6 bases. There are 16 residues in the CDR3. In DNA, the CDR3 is TGTGCCAGCAGCGAAAAATGGGGGACAGGGGGCGGCGAGCAGTACTTC. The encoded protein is CASSEKWGTGGGEQYF. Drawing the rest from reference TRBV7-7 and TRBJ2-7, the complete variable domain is GAGVSQSPRYKVTKRGQDVTLRCDPISSHATLYWYQQALGQGPEFLTYFNYEAQPDKSGLPSDRFSAERPEGSISTLTIQRTEQRDSAMYRCASSEKWGTGGGEQYFGPGTRLTVT.

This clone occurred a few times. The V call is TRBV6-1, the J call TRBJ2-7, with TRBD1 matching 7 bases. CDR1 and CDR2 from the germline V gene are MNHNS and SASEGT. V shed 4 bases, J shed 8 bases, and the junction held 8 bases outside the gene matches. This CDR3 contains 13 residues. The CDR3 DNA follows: TGTGCCAGCAGTGTACCGGGGACAGCCAAGCAGTACTTC. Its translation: CASSVPGTAKQYF.

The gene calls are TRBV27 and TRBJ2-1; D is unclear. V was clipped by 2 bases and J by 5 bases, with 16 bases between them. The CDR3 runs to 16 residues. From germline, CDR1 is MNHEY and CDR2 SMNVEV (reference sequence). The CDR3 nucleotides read TGTGCCAGCAGTTTACAAAGGCTTTCCTATAACAATGAGCAGTTCTTC. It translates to CASSLQRLSYNNEQFF.

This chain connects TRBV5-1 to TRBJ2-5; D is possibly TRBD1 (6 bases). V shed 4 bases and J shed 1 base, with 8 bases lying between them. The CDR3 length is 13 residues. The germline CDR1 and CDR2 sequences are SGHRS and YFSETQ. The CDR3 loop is CASSTDSQETQYF. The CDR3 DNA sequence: TGCGCCAGCAGCACGGACAGCCAAGAGACCCAGTACTTC.

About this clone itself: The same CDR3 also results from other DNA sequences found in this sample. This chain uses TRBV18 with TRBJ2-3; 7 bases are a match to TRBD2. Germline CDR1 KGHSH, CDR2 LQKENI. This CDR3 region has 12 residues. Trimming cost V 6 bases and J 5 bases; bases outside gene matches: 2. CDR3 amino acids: CASSPGGDTQYF. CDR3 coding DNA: TGTGCCAGCTCTCCGGGGGGAGATACGCAGTATTTT.

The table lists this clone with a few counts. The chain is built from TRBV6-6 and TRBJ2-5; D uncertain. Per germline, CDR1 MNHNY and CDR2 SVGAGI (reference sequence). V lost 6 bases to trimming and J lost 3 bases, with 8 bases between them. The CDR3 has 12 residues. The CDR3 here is CASRISEETQYF. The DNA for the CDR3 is TGTGCCAGCAGGATCTCAGAAGAGACCCAGTACTTC.

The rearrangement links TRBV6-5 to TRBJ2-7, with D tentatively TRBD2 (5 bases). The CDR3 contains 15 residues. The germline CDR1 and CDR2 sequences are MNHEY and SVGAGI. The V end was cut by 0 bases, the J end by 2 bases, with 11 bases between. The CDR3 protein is CASSYSRAQTYEQYF. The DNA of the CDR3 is TGTGCCAGCAGTTACTCGAGGGCCCAAACCTACGAGCAGTACTTC.

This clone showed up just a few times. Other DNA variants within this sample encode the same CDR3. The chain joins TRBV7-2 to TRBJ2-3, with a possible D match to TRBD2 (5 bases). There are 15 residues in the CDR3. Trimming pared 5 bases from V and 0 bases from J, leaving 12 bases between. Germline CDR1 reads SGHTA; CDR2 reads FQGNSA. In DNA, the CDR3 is TGTGCCAGCAGCCTTAGGAGGACTAGCACAGATACGCAGTATTTT. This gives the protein CASSLRRTSTDTQYF. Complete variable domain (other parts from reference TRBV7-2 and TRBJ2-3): GAGVSQSPSNKVTEKGKDVELRCDPISGHTALYWYRQSLGQGLEFLIYFQGNSAPDKSGLPSDRFSAERTGGSVSTLTIQRTQQEDSAVYLCASSLRRTSTDTQYFGPGTRLTVL.